The entry below gives a single TCR beta chain sequence along with its context. Its specificity is unknown. The sample originates from a study of lymphopenia after photon versus proton radiotherapy. Study-wide results and caveats: In patients who died, overall survival fell as post-nadir TCR diversity dropped more. Proton therapy kept repertoires fairly stable, unlike photons, which gained effector/memory cells. Survival link was tested only in deceased patients; proton benefit remains a possibility.

Using immunoSEQ multiplex PCR, the repertoire was profiled, and TCRdb retains in-frame clones only, with some absent. The sample yields about 26,000 clones, 85% to 90% seen once. Germline CDR1 and CDR2: SGHNT and YENEEA. The CDR3 contains 13 residues. Trimming took 5 bases from V and 1 from J, leaving 7 bases between them. The receptor was derived from a man aged 25 to 40 with gastric cancer. The sequenced sample was peripheral blood, obtained from a patient treated with photon-based radiotherapy. The chain links TRBV11-3 to TRBJ2-3, with unresolved D. The CDR3 coding sequence is TGTGCCAGCAGCATCGATCGCACAGATACGCAGTATTTT. Translating it yields CASSIDRTDTQYF. Based on the CDR3 plus reference TRBV11-3 and TRBJ2-3, the full variable domain is EAGVVQSPRYKIIEKKQPVAFWCNPISGHNTLYWYLQNLGQGPELLIRYENEEAVDDSQLPKDRFSAERLKGVDSTLKIQPAELGDSAVYLCASSIDRTDTQYFGPGTRLTVL.